The 29 T cell receptor beta chains reported below all come from one sample, sequenced in a study of blood T cells in healthy people across ages. A J-beta primer mix and a sample-barcoded 5' primer were used in a second PCR of roughly 7 to 12 cycles. Each CDR3 protein gets one entry after TCRdb re-called the 5' RACE reads with MiXCR. The table shows 350,000 to 450,000 distinct CDR3 sequences, with more than 45% occurring only once. Sequenced: blood. These receptors were obtained from a man aged 55 to 70 in good health.

The chain joins TRBV11-2 to TRBJ1-2, with 9 bases that match TRBD1. The CDR3 spans 15 residues. The junction had 3 bases not matched to a gene; V was cut back by 2 bases and J by 2 bases. In germline, CDR1 is SGHAT, CDR2 FQNNGV. CDR3 sequence reads: CASSLQTGGNYGYTF. CDR3 DNA sequence: TGTGCCAGCAGCTTACAGACAGGGGGAAACTATGGCTACACCTTC.

The chain employs TRBV29-1 and TRBJ2-3; 7 nucleotides match TRBD1. With V trimmed by 4 bases and J by 2 bases, 15 bases remained unmatched. Germline loops: CDR1 SQVTM, CDR2 ANQGSEA. The CDR3 is 17 residues long. CDR3 residues: CSVGYFHRGPYTDTQYF. The DNA of the CDR3 is TGCAGCGTTGGGTACTTTCATAGGGGGCCCTACACAGATACGCAGTATTTT.

The chain links TRBV2 to TRBJ2-7, with D perhaps TRBD1 or TRBD2 (6 bases each). In germline, CDR1 is SNHLY, CDR2 FYNNEI. This CDR3 is 14 amino acids long. V lost 8 bases and J 2 bases, leaving 16 bases between the germline ends. The CDR3 loop reads CASAGGPVPYEQYF. CDR3 sequence (DNA): TGTGCCAGCGCTGGGGGGCCAGTCCCCTACGAGCAGTACTTC.

Details on this clonotype: One end of the junction varies from germline; a read error may be responsible. The chain links TRBV11-2 to TRBJ2-5; tentative D call: TRBD2 (6 bases). Germline loops: CDR1 SGHAT, CDR2 FQNNGV. This CDR3 spans 14 amino acids. The CDR3 reads CAGSIGQGRETQYF. CDR3 sequence (DNA): TGTGCCGGCAGCATAGGTCAAGGGAGGGAGACCCAGTACTTC. Full variable domain (missing parts from reference TRBV11-2 and TRBJ2-5): EAGVAQSPRYKIIEKRQSVAFWCNPISGHATLYWYQQILGQGPKLLIQFQNNGVVDDSQLPKDRFSAERLKGVDSTLKIQPAKLEDSAVYLCAGSIGQGRETQYFGPGTRLLVL.

This clonotype was seen a few times. The genes are TRBV7-2 and TRBJ2-1; either TRBD1 or TRBD2 may fit D (5 bases each). The V gene lost 1 base and the J gene lost 5 bases, with 15 bases spanning the gap. The CDR3 totals 16 residues. Germline V CDR1 and CDR2: SGHTA, FQGNSA. This chain's CDR3 is CASSLEPGPPDNEQFF. In DNA, the CDR3 is TGTGCCAGCAGCTTAGAACCGGGACCCCCGGACAATGAGCAGTTCTTC.

The V gene is TRBV20-1, the J gene TRBJ1-4, with a possible D match to TRBD1 (6 bases). The CDR3 extends over 13 amino acids. Germline-derived CDR1 and CDR2 are DFQATT and SNEGSKA (reference sequence). Trimming took 8 bases from V and 3 from J, leaving 13 bases between them. The CDR3 loop is CSTSGGPNEKLFF. The CDR3 DNA follows: TGCAGTACCTCGGGGGGGCCTAATGAAAAACTGTTTTTT.

The J gene is TRBJ2-1, the V gene TRBV29-1; D remains unclear. The CDR3 sequence is 12 residues long. Germline V lookup: CDR1 SQVTM, CDR2 ANQGSEA. Trimming took 5 bases from V and 6 from J, leaving 11 bases between them. The CDR3 nucleotides read TGCAGCGTTTCTTTCGTCAGCAATGAGCAGTTCTTC. It encodes CSVSFVSNEQFF.

This chain joins TRBV9 and TRBJ2-7; unclear D gene. The germline V gene has CDR1 SGDLS and CDR2 YYNGEE. There are 14 residues in the CDR3. V lost 4 bases and J lost 5, with 16 bases in between. CDR3 sequence: CASSFSSTSDEQYF. As DNA, the CDR3 is TGTGCCAGCAGCTTTTCAAGCACCTCAGACGAGCAGTACTTC.

A few counts support this clonotype. The genes are TRBV9 and TRBJ2-3, with D perhaps given as TRBD1 or TRBD2 (6 bases each). This CDR3 region has 15 residues. V lost 4 bases to trimming and J lost 4 bases, with 16 bases between them. Per the germline V gene, CDR1 is SGDLS and CDR2 is YYNGEE. The CDR3 bases are TGTGCCAGCAGCCCCCATGGGGGGCGGGCAGATACGCAGTATTTT. Translation gives CASSPHGGRADTQYF.

The chain is built from TRBV15 and TRBJ1-2, with 10 bases that match TRBD1. V shed 4 bases and J 4 bases; nucleotides not matched to a gene: 6. From germline, CDR1 is LNHNV and CDR2 YYDKDF (reference sequence). The CDR3 covers 15 residues. The CDR3 here is CATSTRDRGFYGYTF. The CDR3 DNA sequence: TGTGCCACCAGCACCCGGGACAGGGGCTTCTATGGCTACACCTTC.

The chain employs TRBV25-1 and TRBJ1-2; no clear D. Trimming stripped 6 bases from V and 4 bases from J, with 15 bases between. The CDR3 is 14 residues long. Germline V gives CDR1 MGHDK, CDR2 SYGVNS. This CDR3 reads CASSEGGWGYGYTF. The CDR3 nucleotides are TGTGCCAGCAGCGAGGGAGGGTGGGGCTATGGCTACACCTTC.

This clonotype was found many times. The gene calls are TRBV20-1 and TRBJ2-1; 11 positions match TRBD2. With V trimmed by 5 bases and J by 13 bases, 10 bases remained unmatched. Germline V lookup: CDR1 DFQATT, CDR2 SNEGSKA (reference sequence). This CDR3 has 13 residues. CDR3 loop: CSASTSGAPSQFF. In DNA form, the CDR3 reads TGCAGTGCTTCGACTAGCGGGGCTCCTTCCCAGTTCTTC.

This CDR3 reads CASSFQGTGGLSDTQYF. The CDR3 coding sequence is TGTGCCAGCAGTTTCCAAGGGACAGGCGGACTTTCAGATACGCAGTATTTT. V and J are TRBV27 and TRBJ2-3, with 8 bases that match TRBD1. Germline V gives CDR1 MNHEY, CDR2 SMNVEV (reference sequence). CDR3 length equals 17 residues. V lost 3 bases, J lost 4 bases, and 12 bases stayed unmatched.

J is TRBJ2-4 and V is TRBV11-3; TRBD1 matches at 8 bases. Germline lookup yields CDR1 SGHNT and CDR2 YENEEA. V lost 5 bases to trimming and J lost 0 bases; unmatched junction nucleotides: 6. The CDR3 has 16 amino acids. The CDR3 loop reads CASSVRTGLAKNIQYF. CDR3 DNA: TGTGCCAGCAGCGTCAGGACAGGGCTAGCCAAAAACATTCAGTACTTC.

This clonotype was seen a single time. The junction departs from the called germline gene at one end, perhaps through a read error. The rearrangement joins TRBV6-2 or TRBV6-3 to TRBJ2-5; 7 positions match TRBD1. Germline V gene data show CDR1 as MNHEY and CDR2 as SVGEGT. There are 14 residues in the CDR3. The CDR3 spells CASSHGTDQEAQYF. For the CDR3, the DNA is TGTGCCAGCAGCCACGGGACAGATCAAGAGGCCCAGTACTTC.

The chain is built from TRBV10-3 and TRBJ2-7, with TRBD1 matching over 7 bases. V gave up 3 bases and J gave up 5 bases; unmatched junction bases: 10. Germline V gene lookup returns CDR1 ENHRY and CDR2 SYGVKD. CDR3 length: 15 amino acids. CDR3 nucleotides: TGTGCCATCAGTGACCCGACAGGGATTGTACACGAGCAGTACTTC. Translated: CAISDPTGIVHEQYF.

This chain links TRBV20-1 with TRBJ2-7; D possibly corresponds to TRBD1 (6 bases). This CDR3 region has 13 residues. Trimming removed 4 bases from V and 1 base from J, with 11 bases in between. Germline lookup yields CDR1 DFQATT and CDR2 SNEGSKA (reference sequence). The CDR3 sequence is CSAIGQLSYEQYF. In nucleotides, the CDR3 is TGCAGTGCTATCGGACAGCTTTCCTACGAGCAGTACTTC.

The CDR3 DNA follows: TGTGCCAGCAGCGCGGACAGGAACACTGAAGCTTTCTTT. It translates to CASSADRNTEAFF. This chain uses TRBV7-3 with TRBJ1-1, with D perhaps matching TRBD1 (6 bases). Germline-derived CDR1 and CDR2 are SGHTA and FQGTGA. CDR3 length: 13 amino acids. Trimming stripped 5 bases from V and 1 base from J, with 8 bases between.

The chain carries TRBV7-3 and TRBJ2-6, with D unresolved. Per germline, CDR1 SGHTA and CDR2 FQGTGA. There are 15 residues in the CDR3. V lost 5 bases, J lost 0 bases, and 8 bases lay in between. The DNA of the CDR3 is TGTGCCAGCAGCCCAGAAAGCTCTGGGGCCAACGTCCTGACTTTC. Translated: CASSPESSGANVLTF.

This clonotype was recorded once. CDR3 loop: CSASLTGSYEQYF. For the CDR3, the DNA is TGCAGCGCCAGCCTGACAGGCTCCTACGAGCAGTACTTC. The chain combines TRBV29-1 with TRBJ2-7, with a possible D match to TRBD1 (6 bases). With 7 bases removed from V and 0 bases from J, the gap between germline ends came to 13 bases. This CDR3 region has 13 residues. Germline V gene sequence: CDR1 SQVTM, CDR2 ANQGSEA.

V and J are TRBV4-2 and TRBJ2-7; perhaps TRBD1 as D (5 bases). Germline CDR1 and CDR2: LGHNA and YNFKEQ. Trimming stripped 4 bases from V and 3 bases from J, with 13 bases between. This CDR3 has 14 amino acids. CDR3 sequence: CASSPGIGYYEQYF. The CDR3 nucleotides read TGTGCCAGCAGCCCAGGGATAGGGTACTACGAGCAGTACTTC.

The chain is built from TRBV6-2 or TRBV6-3 and TRBJ2-3, with a possible D match to TRBD2 (6 bases). V was cut by 6 bases and J by 3 bases, with 22 bases left in between. The CDR3 length is 17 residues. Germline values: CDR1 MNHEY, CDR2 SVGEGT. CDR3 DNA: TGTGCCAGCAGCAAATCCACTAGCCGCCTTCCAACAGATACGCAGTATTTT. Encoded protein: CASSKSTSRLPTDTQYF.

The V and J genes are TRBV3-1 and TRBJ2-1; a possible D gene is TRBD2 (5 bases). Germline lookup yields CDR1 LGHDT and CDR2 YNNKEL (reference sequence). CDR3 size: 13 residues. The V end was cut by 4 bases, the J end by 7 bases, with 11 bases between. The CDR3 is CASSLLPGNEQFF. The CDR3, as DNA: TGTGCCAGCAGCCTCCTCCCGGGGAATGAGCAGTTCTTC.

A few counts support this clonotype. Being one base from a much bigger clone, this may be a read error. The rearrangement uses TRBV6-1 and TRBJ2-4, with D uncertain. The DNA end favors TRBJ2-7, so the J call may be wrong. The CDR3 is 10 residues long. The germline gives CDR1 MNHNS, CDR2 SASEGT. The CDR3: CASSYYEQYF. CDR3 bases: TGTGCCAGCAGTTACTACGAGCAGTACTTC.

This chain connects TRBV28 to TRBJ2-6, with a weak D call TRBD2 (7 bases). Germline V gives CDR1 MDHEN, CDR2 SYDVKM. Trimming cost V 10 bases and J 4 bases, with 23 bases left between them. This CDR3 is 17 amino acids long. The CDR3 spells CATTPLGGRLGANVLTF. As DNA, the CDR3 is TGTGCCACCACGCCCCTCGGGGGGCGACTAGGGGCCAACGTCCTGACTTTC.

This clonotype was seen more than once but under ten times. This chain joins TRBV5-1 and TRBJ1-1, with 7 bases fitting TRBD1. Germline V gene lookup returns CDR1 SGHRS and CDR2 YFSETQ. V trimming: 2 bases; J trimming: 0 bases; junction bases outside the gene matches: 1. The CDR3 spans 14 residues. CDR3 region: CASSFGQVNTEAFF. The CDR3 DNA reads as TGCGCCAGCAGCTTCGGACAGGTGAACACTGAAGCTTTCTTT. Full variable domain (missing parts from reference TRBV5-1 and TRBJ1-1): KAGVTQTPRYLIKTRGQQVTLSCSPISGHRSVSWYQQTPGQGLQFLFEYFSETQRNKGNFPGRFSGRQFSNSRSEMNVSTLELGDSALYLCASSFGQVNTEAFFGQGTRLTVV.

Worth noting for this clonotype: The junction and the germline gene differ at one end; a read error may be behind it. The rearrangement uses TRBV11-2 and TRBJ2-7; D gene ambiguous. From germline, CDR1 is SGHAT and CDR2 FQNNGV. This CDR3 spans 14 amino acids. In DNA form, the CDR3 reads TGTGCCAGCAGCTTAGTCTCTGGCTCCTACGAGCGGTACTTC. It is translated as CASSLVSGSYERYF.

The chain couples TRBV13 to TRBJ2-1; 8 bases are a match to TRBD2. The CDR3 spans 13 residues. Germline V gene lookup returns CDR1 PRHDT and CDR2 FYEKMQ (reference sequence). The ends lost 7 bases at V and 8 bases at J; junction bases unmatched: 7. The DNA for the CDR3 is TGTGCCAGCAAGGCGGGAGGAGGGGATGAGCAGTTCTTC. The encoded protein is CASKAGGGDEQFF. The full variable domain, its missing parts supplied by reference TRBV13 and TRBJ2-1, is AAGVIQSPRHLIKEKRETATLKCYPIPRHDTVYWYQQGPGQDPQFLISFYEKMQSDKGSIPDRFSAQQFSDYHSELNMSSLELGDSALYFCASKAGGGDEQFFGPGTRLTVL.

This clonotype was detected a few times. The chain is built from TRBV29-1 and TRBJ2-1; 9 bases align to TRBD1. The germline V gene has CDR1 SQVTM and CDR2 ANQGSEA. The CDR3 spans 12 residues. The V and J ends lost 7 bases and 6 bases, in that order; junction bases with no gene match: 4. In nucleotides, the CDR3 is TGCAGCGGGAACAGGGGGCGCAATGAGCAGTTCTTC. This encodes CSGNRGRNEQFF.